This T cell receptor (beta chain) derives from a study of CD8 T cells in ankylosing spondylitis. Findings and caveats of the study: Seemingly characteristic of ankylosing spondylitis blood was a TCR beta motif consisting of about 8 highly homologous variants. There was reportedly significant enrichment of clones that were disease-linked in matched ankylosing spondylitis synovial fluid.

For TCR beta, libraries came from quantitative 5'-RACE with molecular barcodes. TCRdb independently ran MiXCR on the 5' RACE reads; one entry per CDR3 protein. This sample yields roughly 220,000 distinct CDR3 sequences, of which about a sixth are seen a single time; approximately 40% belongs to the top ten. In its sample, this clonotype was seen many times. Antigen specificity is unknown. The germline gives CDR1 DFQATT, CDR2 SNEGSKA (reference sequence). Trimming removed 3 bases from V and 6 bases from J, with 9 bases in between. CDR3 length equals 12 residues. The sequence came from a male donor with ankylosing spondylitis. Material for sequencing was blood, either unsorted or a sorted T cell fraction (not recorded which). The chain uses TRBV20-1 and TRBJ1-5; D might be TRBD1 (6 bases). Here the CDR3 DNA reads TGCAGTGCTAGGGGACACCCTCAGCCCCAGCATTTT. It encodes CSARGHPQPQHF.